This note documents a single T cell receptor (beta chain) sequence. The germline V gene encodes CDR1 SGHAT and CDR2 FQNNGV. The J segment lost 5 bases and the V segment lost 2 bases, leaving 7 bases of the junction unmatched. The CDR3 contains 15 residues. This sample is drawn from a study of shared clonotypes between healthy human individuals. TCRdb's copy holds only in-frame clones and misses some; the assay was immunoSEQ multiplex PCR. Among some 980,000 clones listed, around 80% were seen once. This clonotype was obtained from a man aged 18 to 30 in good health. The chain has TRBV11-2 and TRBJ2-7, with 9 nucleotides matching TRBD1. Sample: memory CD4+ T cells sorted from blood. Stated subset: CD45RA-negative fraction. The CDR3 DNA sequence: TGTGCCAGCAGCTTATCACAGGGGGCCGGGAACGAGCAGTACTTC. It translates to CASSLSQGAGNEQYF.